This T cell receptor beta chain was identified in a study of blood T cell repertoires in COVID-19. In the study overall: The analysed material was cDNA or gDNA that came from T cells, B-cell-depleted T cells, or PBMCs.

The CDR3 is 13 amino acids. In germline, CDR1 is LNHDA, CDR2 SQIVND (reference sequence). V lost 8 bases to trimming and J lost 0 bases, with 10 bases between them. All enrollees were about 18 to 95 years old and from roughly 22 US areas. This table comes from immunoSEQ multiplex PCR, and its TCRdb copy is limited to in-frame clones, with some not included. The table records more than 300,000 clones, 90% of them present only once. The receptor was derived from a woman aged 25 to 45 who had been exposed to COVID-19. The V gene is TRBV19, the J gene TRBJ1-2; no reliable D call. The sequenced sample was PBMCs or T cells enriched from blood (not recorded which). This CDR3 reads CASQSGSNYGYTF. CDR3 DNA: TGTGCCAGTCAGTCAGGTTCTAACTATGGCTACACCTTC.